This T cell receptor beta chain was recovered during a study of blood T cell repertoires in COVID-19. Study in general: The study drew acute and convalescent COVID-19 samples from the United States, Italy and Spain. T cells, B-cell-depleted T cells, or PBMCs supplied cDNA or gDNA.

Per the authors' pipeline: Reference gene primer amplification in the assay estimated nucleated cell counts. This table comes from immunoSEQ multiplex PCR, and its TCRdb copy is limited to in-frame clones, with some not included. That table gives V, J and clone size, and the DNA gave D and trimming. This table holds roughly 280,000 clones, roughly 83% found once. This CDR3 region has 15 residues. V was pared by 2 bases and J by 2 bases, with 7 bases of the junction left unmatched. Germline values: CDR1 GTSNPN, CDR2 SVGIG (reference sequence). The chain has TRBV30 and TRBJ2-3; 7 positions agree with TRBD2. Specimen: peripheral blood. This TCR derives from a man aged 60 to 75 who had recovered from COVID-19. CDR3 coding DNA: TGTGCCTGGAGTCCAGCGGGGTTCATCACAGATACGCAGTATTTT. It is translated as CAWSPAGFITDTQYF. Using reference TRBV30 and TRBJ2-3 for the parts outside the CDR3, the full variable domain is SQTIHQWPATLVQPVGSPLSLECTVEGTSNPNLYWYRQAAGRGLQLLFYSVGIGQISSEVPQNLSASRPQDRQFILSSKKLLLSDSGFYLCAWSPAGFITDTQYFGPGTRLTVL.